One sample yielded the 12 T cell receptor beta chains listed below, sequenced in a study of cytomegalovirus exposure and HLA in healthy donors. Both 60 Vbeta primers and 13 Jbeta primers went into the PCR. Libraries were prepared by immunoSEQ multiplex PCR; TCRdb keeps only in-frame clonotypes and omits some of them. This table holds about 200,000 clones, about four fifths found once. Sequencing input: PBMCs. The source is a boy between 2 and 10 years old in good health and CMV-seronegative.

The chain employs TRBV11-3 and TRBJ2-7; D is possibly TRBD2 (6 bases). V lost 5 bases to trimming and J lost 5 bases, with 34 bases between them. The germline V gene encodes CDR1 SGHNT and CDR2 YENEEA. The CDR3 extends over 20 amino acids. CDR3 nucleotide sequence: TGTGCCAGCAGCCCTATTCTAGGGGAGGCCGAGAGGATATCATGCCACGAGCAGTACTTC. As protein: CASSPILGEAERISCHEQYF.

The chain uses TRBV7-9 and TRBJ2-6, with no clear D. The CDR3 consists of 18 residues. Germline V CDR1 and CDR2: SEHNR, FQNEAQ (reference sequence). Trimming cost V 2 bases and J 1 base, with 15 bases left between them. CDR3 sequence reads: CASSLRRPFYSGANVLTF. CDR3 in DNA: TGTGCCAGCAGCTTAAGGCGGCCATTTTATTCTGGGGCCAACGTCCTGACTTTC.

The table lists this clone with a few counts. The chain carries TRBV28 and TRBJ1-5; 7 bases are a match to TRBD1. The CDR3 sequence is 17 residues long. Germline CDR1 is MDHEN and CDR2 is SYDVKM. V lost 8 bases, J lost 1 base, and 14 bases stayed unmatched. CDR3 in DNA: TGTGCCAGCTGGGGGTTACAATGGGACAGAAGCAATCAGCCCCAGCATTTT. Encoded protein: CASWGLQWDRSNQPQHF. Full variable domain (missing parts from reference TRBV28 and TRBJ1-5): DVKVTQSSRYLVKRTGEKVFLECVQDMDHENMFWYRQDPGLGLRLIYFSYDVKMKEKGDIPEGYSVSREKKERFSLILESASTNQTSMYLCASWGLQWDRSNQPQHFGDGTRLSIL.

This clone appeared once. CDR3 DNA sequence: TGTGCCAGCCCGCTAGGGGACAGGGGGGGATCAACTAATGAAAAACTGTTTTTT. The encoded protein is CASPLGDRGGSTNEKLFF. This rearrangement joins TRBV2 to TRBJ1-4; 11 bases align to TRBD1. Germline lookup yields CDR1 SNHLY and CDR2 FYNNEI. V gave up 8 bases and J gave up 0 bases; unmatched junction bases: 11. The CDR3 extends over 18 amino acids.

The chain recombines TRBV5-6 with TRBJ1-6; D not resolved. Germline loops: CDR1 SGHDT, CDR2 YYEEEE. The CDR3 spans 12 residues. V was shortened by 1 base and J by 9 bases, with 5 bases between the two germline ends. The CDR3 sequence: CASSLLGSPLHF. The CDR3 DNA is TGTGCCAGCAGCTTGCTAGGTTCACCCCTCCACTTT. The full variable domain, its missing parts supplied by reference TRBV5-6 and TRBJ1-6, is DAGVTQSPTHLIKTRGQQVTLRCSPKSGHDTVSWYQQALGQGPQFIFQYYEEEERQRGNFPDRFSGHQFPNYSSELNVNALLLGDSALYLCASSLLGSPLHFGNGTRLTVT.

This clone was seen only a few times. The rearrangement links TRBV11-1 to TRBJ2-7; the match to TRBD2 covers 7 bases. The CDR3 is 13 residues long. Germline V gene sequence: CDR1 SGHAT, CDR2 FQDESV (reference sequence). The J segment lost 5 bases and the V segment lost 1 base, leaving 2 bases of the junction unmatched. CDR3 coding DNA: TGTGCCAGCAGCTTAGGACTAGCCAACGAGCAGTACTTC. Translation gives CASSLGLANEQYF.

The chain employs TRBV29-1 and TRBJ1-1; D is ambiguous. CDR1 and CDR2 from the germline V gene are SQVTM and ANQGSEA. Deletions cut 3 bases from V and 4 bases from J, with 12 bases between. This CDR3 comprises 13 residues. As DNA, the CDR3 is TGCAGCGTTGAGAGGGATGCGGGCACTGAAGCTTTCTTT. Translated: CSVERDAGTEAFF.

V and J are TRBV5-6 and TRBJ2-3; 10 nucleotides match TRBD2. Germline V gene lookup returns CDR1 SGHDT and CDR2 YYEEEE. The CDR3 has 15 amino acids. V shed 4 bases and J 7 bases; nucleotides not matched to a gene: 9. In nucleotides, the CDR3 is TGTGCCAGCAGCAACAGCGGGGGGGCCTCTCATACGCAGTATTTT. It is translated as CASSNSGGASHTQYF.

The chain links TRBV5-1 to TRBJ1-2; weak D call: TRBD1 (6 bases). V shed 3 bases and J shed 0 bases, with 18 bases lying between them. The CDR3 runs 17 residues. The germline gives CDR1 SGHRS, CDR2 YFSETQ. Here the CDR3 reads CASSSRGGLLANYGYTF. The CDR3 DNA follows: TGCGCCAGCAGCTCACGGGGGGGCCTACTAGCTAACTATGGCTACACCTTC.

The J gene is TRBJ2-1, the V gene TRBV4-2, with TRBD2 identical over 9 bases. Looked up from germline, CDR1 is LGHNA and CDR2 is YNFKEQ. The CDR3 covers 16 residues. V dropped 5 bases and J dropped 6; count of bases not matched to a gene: 11. CDR3 region: CASSKPGTSTANEQFF. CDR3 nucleotides: TGTGCCAGCAGCAAACCCGGGACTAGCACGGCCAATGAGCAGTTCTTC.

The chain joins TRBV19 to TRBJ1-5, with a tentative D call TRBD1 (5 bases). CDR1 is LNHDA, CDR2 SQIVND, per germline (reference sequence). This CDR3 is 15 amino acids long. V lost 9 bases, J lost 5 bases, and 20 bases lay in between. The CDR3 region has the DNA TGTGCCAGCACGACCGGACATCGCTACCATCAGCCCCAGCATTTT. Amino acid sequence: CASTTGHRYHQPQHF. Filled out from reference TRBV19 and TRBJ1-5, the complete variable domain reads DGGITQSPKYLFRKEGQNVTLSCEQNLNHDAMYWYRQDPGQGLRLIYYSQIVNDFQKGDIAEGYSVSREKKESFPLTVTSAQKNPTAFYLCASTTGHRYHQPQHFGDGTRLSIL.

This clone was seen a single time. V and J are TRBV7-8 and TRBJ1-2; TRBD1 is a possible D gene (5 bases). In germline, CDR1 is SGHVS, CDR2 FQNEAQ. Trimming removed 5 bases at V and 5 bases at J, with 24 bases between. The CDR3 sequence is 17 residues long. The CDR3: CASSPDSLRRGPYGYTF. DNA of the CDR3: TGTGCCAGCAGCCCAGACAGTCTCCGCCGAGGACCTTATGGCTACACCTTC. Variable domain in full (rest from reference TRBV7-8 and TRBJ1-2): GAGVSQSPRYKVAKRGQDVALRCDPISGHVSLFWYQQALGQGPEFLTYFQNEAQLDKSGLPSDRFFAERPEGSVSTLKIQRTQQEDSAVYLCASSPDSLRRGPYGYTFGSGTRLTVV.